The source of this TCR beta chain is a study of CD8+CD57+ T cells in acquired aplastic anemia. The overall study: When averaged, DNA from sorted CD4+ and CD8+ cells came to 3.2 ug. In CD4+ cells, healthy donors produced an average of approximately 11 million reads. Study-wide results and caveats: Patients and controls had CD8+ Simpson's diversity values that were not significantly distinct.

Investigators profiled TCR beta VDJ and CDR3 from genomic DNA template. TCRdb itself ran the reads through MiXCR, one entry per CDR3 protein. The sample carries 200,000 to 250,000 distinct CDR3 sequences, about 37% recorded once. This clonotype was recorded at least ten times. The antigen is undetermined. Germline CDR1 is LNHDA and CDR2 is SQIVND (reference sequence). V gave up 5 bases and J gave up 0 bases, with 7 bases separating them. There are 13 residues in the CDR3. Specimen: sorted CD4+, CD8+, or CD8+CD57+ T cells (not recorded which) from PBMCs. The receptor comes from a human donor in good health, serving as a control. The chain couples TRBV19 to TRBJ1-1; D not certain. DNA for the CDR3: TGTGCCAGTAGTGTCAGATTGAACACTGAAGCTTTCTTT. This encodes CASSVRLNTEAFF.